Below are 19 T cell receptor beta chains sequenced from a single sample in a study of memory CD4+ T cells and cytomegalovirus serostatus (dated by TCRdb to between 2017 and 2020). Receptor libraries were prepared by the immunoSEQ multiplex PCR assay. TCRdb took over this immuneACCESS table, retaining in-frame rearrangements with V and J assigned. Such tables are incomplete; in checked studies, under half of the missing clones stem from an unresolved V gene, and the remainder is unexplained. The table for this sample lists under 35,000 clones; 70% to 80% of them were counted only once. Clones ranked in the top ten supply around 1% of the sample. Single viable CD3+CD4+CD8-CD45RO+ cells were sorted as memory CD4+ T cells on a FACSAria II. Sequenced: memory CD4+ T cells from blood. Receptors were obtained from an adult in good health and CMV-seronegative.

This clone turned up a few times. The chain carries TRBV15 and TRBJ2-2; D is possibly TRBD2 (5 bases). V was trimmed by 3 bases and J by 0 bases, leaving 11 bases between them. Germline CDR1 reads LNHNV; CDR2 reads YYDKDF (reference sequence). There are 16 residues in the CDR3. The CDR3 nucleotides read TGTGCCACCAGCAGGGATAGAGGGACGAACACCGGGGAGCTGTTTTTT. Its translation: CATSRDRGTNTGELFF.

The chain couples TRBV2 to TRBJ1-1; weak D call: TRBD1 (5 bases). Trimming stripped 2 bases from V and 4 bases from J, with 17 bases between. The CDR3 extends over 16 amino acids. Looked up from germline, CDR1 is SNHLY and CDR2 is FYNNEI. CDR3 protein: CASSERGHSGGTEAFF. CDR3 DNA sequence: TGTGCCAGCAGTGAACGGGGCCATTCGGGTGGCACTGAAGCTTTCTTT.

This clone was seen only once. The J gene is TRBJ1-5, the V gene TRBV7-2; D unclear. CDR3 size: 13 residues. Trimming cost V 0 bases and J 5 bases, with 5 bases left between them. From germline, CDR1 is SGHTA and CDR2 FQGNSA. For the CDR3, the DNA is TGTGCCAGCAGCTTAGCAGAATATCAGCCCCAGCATTTT. It is translated as CASSLAEYQPQHF.

This clone has more than one count but fewer than ten. The V call is TRBV2, the J call TRBJ1-2; 10 bases are shared with TRBD1. The CDR3 is made up of 13 amino acids. The J segment lost 4 bases and the V segment lost 9 bases, leaving 5 bases of the junction unmatched. Germline V gives CDR1 SNHLY, CDR2 FYNNEI. CDR3 in DNA: TGTGCCAGACAGGACAGGGGGGCCTATGGCTACACCTTC. Residues: CARQDRGAYGYTF.

The rearrangement joins TRBV7-8 to TRBJ1-2, with 8 bases matching TRBD1. V lost 6 bases and J lost 4; bases outside the gene matches: 7. In germline, CDR1 is SGHVS, CDR2 FQNEAQ. This CDR3 region has 14 residues. The CDR3, as DNA: TGTGCCAGCAGTTCAGGGGGCGGGATCTATGGCTACACCTTC. Its protein product is CASSSGGGIYGYTF.

This rearrangement joins TRBV28 to TRBJ1-5; D possibly corresponds to TRBD1 (5 bases). Germline values: CDR1 MDHEN, CDR2 SYDVKM. V dropped 4 bases and J dropped 6 bases, with 19 bases sitting between them. CDR3 length equals 16 residues. The CDR3 loop is CASSSPGREIGQPQHF. For the CDR3, the DNA is TGTGCCAGCAGTTCACCAGGGAGGGAGATTGGTCAGCCCCAGCATTTT.

This clone was counted a few times. The V and J genes are TRBV19 and TRBJ1-1; D is unclear. The ends were cut back, 3 bases at V and 1 base at J, with 9 bases in the middle. CDR3 length: 14 amino acids. CDR1 and CDR2 (germline): LNHDA, SQIVND (reference sequence). The CDR3 DNA is TGTGCCAGTAGTATTTCGGATCGGAACACTGAAGCTTTCTTT. As protein: CASSISDRNTEAFF. The variable domain in full, with the rest retrieved from reference TRBV19 and TRBJ1-1, is DGGITQSPKYLFRKEGQNVTLSCEQNLNHDAMYWYRQDPGQGLRLIYYSQIVNDFQKGDIAEGYSVSREKKESFPLTVTSAQKNPTAFYLCASSISDRNTEAFFGQGTRLTVV.

The rearrangement links TRBV15 to TRBJ1-1; maybe TRBD1 (6 bases). Germline lookup yields CDR1 LNHNV and CDR2 YYDKDF (reference sequence). CDR3 length equals 15 residues. V was trimmed by 5 bases and J by 5 bases, leaving 18 bases between them. In DNA, the CDR3 is TGTGCCACCAGCTCGCTTACAGGGTTTCGGACTGAAGCTTTCTTT. This sequence encodes CATSSLTGFRTEAFF. Full variable domain (rest looked up from reference TRBV15 and TRBJ1-1): DAMVIQNPRYQVTQFGKPVTLSCSQTLNHNVMYWYQQKSSQAPKLLFHYYDKDFNNEADTPDNFQSRRPNTSFCFLDIRSPGLGDTAMYLCATSSLTGFRTEAFFGQGTRLTVV.

This clone was seen a single time. This rearrangement joins TRBV7-9 to TRBJ2-1; D perhaps matches TRBD1 (5 bases). Trimming removed 5 bases from V and 5 bases from J, with 10 bases in between. Germline CDR1 and CDR2: SEHNR and FQNEAQ (reference sequence). The CDR3 is 13 amino acids. The CDR3 loop reads CASSPQGDNEQFF. The CDR3 DNA follows: TGTGCCAGCAGCCCTCAGGGTGACAATGAGCAGTTCTTC.

Here the CDR3 DNA reads TGTGCCAGCAGTAGGACAATCTCCTATGGCTACACCTTC. The encoded protein is CASSRTISYGYTF. The chain links TRBV6-5 to TRBJ1-2, with D possibly matching TRBD1 (5 bases). From germline, CDR1 is MNHEY and CDR2 SVGAGI. This CDR3 has 13 residues. V was trimmed by 5 bases and J by 4 bases, leaving 11 bases between them.

J is TRBJ2-2 and V is TRBV4-3; 8 positions agree with TRBD2. The junction had 9 bases not matched to a gene; V was cut back by 1 base and J by 5 bases. In germline, CDR1 is LGHNA, CDR2 YSLEER. This CDR3 has 17 residues. CDR3 DNA sequence: TGCGCCAGCAGCCAAGTTTTACGGGAGGGCTTAACCGGGGAGCTGTTTTTT. It is translated as CASSQVLREGLTGELFF.

This clone appeared a few times. V and J are TRBV19 and TRBJ1-5, with a tentative D call TRBD1 (5 bases). Germline V gene sequence: CDR1 LNHDA, CDR2 SQIVND (reference sequence). The V gene lost 8 bases and the J gene lost 0 bases, with 14 bases spanning the gap. The CDR3 has 15 residues. The DNA of the CDR3 is TGTGCCAGTCACCAGGTGGGGGGTAGCAATCAGCCCCAGCATTTT. It translates to CASHQVGGSNQPQHF.

This clone showed up just a few times. The rearrangement joins TRBV28 to TRBJ1-1, with a possible D match to TRBD1 (5 bases). Germline CDR1 MDHEN, CDR2 SYDVKM. Trimming pared 5 bases from V and 7 bases from J, leaving 17 bases between. This CDR3 is 14 amino acids long. CDR3 DNA sequence: TGTGCCAGCAGTCTGCCGGGACTTACGCGTGAAGCTTTCTTT. Its translation: CASSLPGLTREAFF.

The V gene is TRBV11-2, the J gene TRBJ2-7; TRBD2 aligns across 7 bases. In germline, CDR1 is SGHAT, CDR2 FQNNGV. There are 16 residues in the CDR3. V was pared by 2 bases and J by 2 bases, with 9 bases of the junction left unmatched. The CDR3 coding sequence is TGTGCCAGCAGCTTAATGGGAGGGACGGCTACCTACGAGCAGTACTTC. It is translated as CASSLMGGTATYEQYF.

This clone was observed a single time. The rearrangement links TRBV5-1 to TRBJ1-1; 7 bases are a match to TRBD1. CDR3 length: 17 residues. The V segment lost 0 bases and the J segment 0 bases; nucleotides outside the gene matches: 8. Looked up from germline, CDR1 is SGHRS and CDR2 is YFSETQ. CDR3 amino acids: CASSLEQGVGMNTEAFF. DNA of the CDR3: TGCGCCAGCAGCTTGGAGCAGGGGGTTGGCATGAACACTGAAGCTTTCTTT.

This rearrangement joins TRBV6-5 to TRBJ2-3; 9 positions match TRBD2. Unmatched junction bases numbered 6, after V lost 7 bases and J lost 1 base. Germline CDR1 is MNHEY and CDR2 is SVGAGI. This CDR3 is built from 15 residues. In nucleotides, the CDR3 is TGTGCCAGCAAGTTGCGGGAGGGGCGCACAGATACGCAGTATTTT. Its protein product is CASKLREGRTDTQYF.

The chain has TRBV5-4 and TRBJ1-2; 11 bases align to TRBD1. CDR3 length equals 14 residues. Looked up from germline, CDR1 is SGHNT and CDR2 is YYREEE (reference sequence). J gave up 7 bases and V 3 bases, and 5 bases lay outside the gene matches. In nucleotides, the CDR3 is TGTGCCAGCAGCTCCGCGGACAGGGGGCCTGGCTACACCTTC. Residues: CASSSADRGPGYTF.

The chain employs TRBV7-9 and TRBJ2-7; 8 nucleotides align to TRBD2. Trimming cost V 4 bases and J 4 bases; bases outside gene matches: 9. CDR1 and CDR2 (germline): SEHNR, FQNEAQ (reference sequence). The CDR3 runs 15 residues. The CDR3 reads CASSYLSAGGYEQYF. In DNA form, the CDR3 reads TGTGCCAGCAGCTATCTCTCGGCGGGGGGATACGAGCAGTACTTC.

This clone appeared a single time. The chain couples TRBV25-1 to TRBJ2-7; the D is unclear. Looked up from germline, CDR1 is MGHDK and CDR2 is SYGVNS. This CDR3 has 13 residues. The V end was cut by 3 bases, the J end by 1 base, with 7 bases between. The CDR3 DNA reads TGTGCCAGCAGTGATCCGGTTTCCTACGAGCAGTACTTC. Translating gives CASSDPVSYEQYF.